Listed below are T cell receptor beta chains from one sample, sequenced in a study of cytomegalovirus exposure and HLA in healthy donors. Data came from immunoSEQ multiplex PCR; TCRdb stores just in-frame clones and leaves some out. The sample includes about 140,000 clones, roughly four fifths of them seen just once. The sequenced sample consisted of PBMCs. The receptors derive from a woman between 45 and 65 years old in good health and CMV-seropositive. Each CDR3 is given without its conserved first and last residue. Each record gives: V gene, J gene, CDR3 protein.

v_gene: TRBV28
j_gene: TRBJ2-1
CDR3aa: ASSYTGGYNEQF

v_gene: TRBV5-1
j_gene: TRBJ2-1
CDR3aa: ASSPRQGINEQF

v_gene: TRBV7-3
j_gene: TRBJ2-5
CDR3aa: ASAVEVPHQETQY

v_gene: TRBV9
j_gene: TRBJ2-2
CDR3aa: ASSVAMAGNTGELF

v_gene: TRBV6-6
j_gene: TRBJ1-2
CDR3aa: ASSPTGNGYT

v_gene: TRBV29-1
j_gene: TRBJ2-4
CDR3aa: SVEVGGANIQY

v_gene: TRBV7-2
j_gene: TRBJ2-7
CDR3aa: ASSRLALNVGEQY

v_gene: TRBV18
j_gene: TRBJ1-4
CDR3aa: ASSPPPQPVEKLF

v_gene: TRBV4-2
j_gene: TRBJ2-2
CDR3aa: ASSQDLAGGIAGELF

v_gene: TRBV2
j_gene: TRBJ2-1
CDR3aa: ASSHYRDRGYNEQF

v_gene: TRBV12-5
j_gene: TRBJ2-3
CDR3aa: ASGNYLQGFLHTQY

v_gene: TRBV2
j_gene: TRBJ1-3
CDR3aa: ASKGNSGNTIY

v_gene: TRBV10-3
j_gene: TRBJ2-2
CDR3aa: AISAQGADTGELF

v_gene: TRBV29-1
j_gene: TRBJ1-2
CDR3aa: SVGDSGPGYT

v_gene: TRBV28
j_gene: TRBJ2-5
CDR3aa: ASHTGGLYQETQY

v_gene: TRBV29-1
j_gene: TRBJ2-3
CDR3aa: SVEDRGDTQY

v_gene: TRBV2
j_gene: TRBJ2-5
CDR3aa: ASSDPGQGRETQY

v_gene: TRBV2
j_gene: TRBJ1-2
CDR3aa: ASSEPPDRGRIYGYT

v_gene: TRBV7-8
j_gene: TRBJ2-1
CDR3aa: ASSLGVGSGNEQF

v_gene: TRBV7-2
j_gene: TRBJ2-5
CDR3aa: ASSLGYTETQY

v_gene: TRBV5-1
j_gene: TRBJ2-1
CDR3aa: ASSEDSGGSTEQF

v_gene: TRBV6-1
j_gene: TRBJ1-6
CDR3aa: ASSDRSGGWGSPLH

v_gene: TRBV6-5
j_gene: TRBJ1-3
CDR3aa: ASSYSMGAATIY

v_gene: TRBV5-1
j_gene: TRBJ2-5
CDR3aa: ASSRGTSEETQY